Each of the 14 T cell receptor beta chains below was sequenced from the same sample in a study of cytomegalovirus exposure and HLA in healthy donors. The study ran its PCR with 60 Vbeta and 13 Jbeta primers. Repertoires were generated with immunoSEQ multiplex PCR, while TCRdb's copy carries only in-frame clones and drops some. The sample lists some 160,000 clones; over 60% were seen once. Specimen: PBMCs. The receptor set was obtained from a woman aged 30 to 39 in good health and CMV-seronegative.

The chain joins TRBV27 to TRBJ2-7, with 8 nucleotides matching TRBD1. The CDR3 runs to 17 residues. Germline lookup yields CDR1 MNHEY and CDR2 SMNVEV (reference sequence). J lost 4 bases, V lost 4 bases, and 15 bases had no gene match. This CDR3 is CASSSRGRQGLLYEQYF. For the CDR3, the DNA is TGTGCCAGCAGTTCAAGAGGTAGACAGGGGCTTTTGTACGAGCAGTACTTC.

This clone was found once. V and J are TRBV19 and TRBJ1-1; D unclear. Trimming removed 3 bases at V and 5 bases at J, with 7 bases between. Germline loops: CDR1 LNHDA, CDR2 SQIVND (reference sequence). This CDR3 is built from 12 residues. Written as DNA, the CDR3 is TGTGCCAGTAGTATCGCGTATACTGAAGCTTTCTTT. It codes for CASSIAYTEAFF.

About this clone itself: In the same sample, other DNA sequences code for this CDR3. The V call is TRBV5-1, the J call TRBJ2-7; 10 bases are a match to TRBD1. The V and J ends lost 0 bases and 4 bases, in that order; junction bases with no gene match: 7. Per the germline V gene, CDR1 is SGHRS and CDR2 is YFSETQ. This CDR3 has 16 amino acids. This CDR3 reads CASSLGQGTGVYEQYF. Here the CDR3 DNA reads TGCGCCAGCAGCTTGGGCCAAGGGACAGGGGTGTACGAGCAGTACTTC.

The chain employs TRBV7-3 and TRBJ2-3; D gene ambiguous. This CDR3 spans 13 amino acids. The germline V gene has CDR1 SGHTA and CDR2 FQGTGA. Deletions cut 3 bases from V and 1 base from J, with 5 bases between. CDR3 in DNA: TGTGCCAGCAGCTTTACGGGCACAGATACGCAGTATTTT. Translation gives CASSFTGTDTQYF.

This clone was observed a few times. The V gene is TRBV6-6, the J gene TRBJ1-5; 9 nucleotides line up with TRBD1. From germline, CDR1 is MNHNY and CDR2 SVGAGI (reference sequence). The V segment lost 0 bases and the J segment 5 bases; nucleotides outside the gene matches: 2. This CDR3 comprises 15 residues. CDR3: CASSYSRQGDQPQHF. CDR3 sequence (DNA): TGTGCCAGCAGTTACTCTAGACAGGGGGATCAGCCCCAGCATTTT.

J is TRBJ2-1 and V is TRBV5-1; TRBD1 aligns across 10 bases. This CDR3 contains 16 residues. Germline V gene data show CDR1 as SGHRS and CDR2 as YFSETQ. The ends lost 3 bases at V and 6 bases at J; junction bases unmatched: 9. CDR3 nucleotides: TGCGCCAGCAGCTCGGGGACAGGGGTTATCGGCAATGAGCAGTTCTTC. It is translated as CASSSGTGVIGNEQFF.

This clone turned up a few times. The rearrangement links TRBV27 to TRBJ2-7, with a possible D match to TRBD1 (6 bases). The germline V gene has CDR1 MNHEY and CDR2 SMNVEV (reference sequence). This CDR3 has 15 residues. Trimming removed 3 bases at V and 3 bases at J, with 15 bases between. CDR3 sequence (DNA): TGTGCCAGCAGTTTCTCCCCTAGAGGGGGCTACGAGCAGTACTTC. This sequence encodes CASSFSPRGGYEQYF.

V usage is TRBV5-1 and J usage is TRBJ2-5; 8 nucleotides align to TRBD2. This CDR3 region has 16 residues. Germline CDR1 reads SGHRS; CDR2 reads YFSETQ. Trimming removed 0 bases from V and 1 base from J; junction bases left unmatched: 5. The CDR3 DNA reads TGCGCCAGCAGCTTGGGAGCGGGGGCGTCCCAAGAGACCCAGTACTTC. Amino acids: CASSLGAGASQETQYF. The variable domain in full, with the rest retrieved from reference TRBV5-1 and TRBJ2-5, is KAGVTQTPRYLIKTRGQQVTLSCSPISGHRSVSWYQQTPGQGLQFLFEYFSETQRNKGNFPGRFSGRQFSNSRSEMNVSTLELGDSALYLCASSLGAGASQETQYFGPGTRLLVL.

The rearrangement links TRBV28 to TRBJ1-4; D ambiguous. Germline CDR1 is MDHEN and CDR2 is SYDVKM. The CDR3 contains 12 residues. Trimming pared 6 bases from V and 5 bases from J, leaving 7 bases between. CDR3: CASRAANEKLFF. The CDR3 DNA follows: TGTGCCAGCAGGGCAGCGAATGAAAAACTGTTTTTT.

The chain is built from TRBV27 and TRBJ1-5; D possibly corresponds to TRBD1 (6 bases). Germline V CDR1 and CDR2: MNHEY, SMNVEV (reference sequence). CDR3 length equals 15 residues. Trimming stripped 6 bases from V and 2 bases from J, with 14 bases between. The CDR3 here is CASSHKGGGNQPQHF. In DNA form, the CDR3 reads TGTGCCAGCAGCCACAAAGGGGGGGGCAATCAGCCCCAGCATTTT.

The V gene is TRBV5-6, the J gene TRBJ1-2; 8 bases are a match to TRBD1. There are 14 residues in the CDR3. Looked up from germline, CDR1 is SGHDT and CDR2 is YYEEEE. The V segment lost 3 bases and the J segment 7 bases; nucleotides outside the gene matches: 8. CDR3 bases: TGTGCCAGCAGCTCGATAGCAGGGGGCTTTGGCTACACCTTC. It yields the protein CASSSIAGGFGYTF. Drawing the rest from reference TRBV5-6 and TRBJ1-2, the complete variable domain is DAGVTQSPTHLIKTRGQQVTLRCSPKSGHDTVSWYQQALGQGPQFIFQYYEEEERQRGNFPDRFSGHQFPNYSSELNVNALLLGDSALYLCASSSIAGGFGYTFGSGTRLTVV.

The CDR3: CASSLSRWRPIYGYTF. The CDR3 coding sequence is TGTGCCAGCAGTTTATCCCGCTGGAGGCCGATCTATGGCTACACCTTC. The rearrangement joins TRBV27 to TRBJ1-2; D ambiguous. This CDR3 contains 16 residues. Per the germline V gene, CDR1 is MNHEY and CDR2 is SMNVEV (reference sequence). The V end lost 0 bases, the J end lost 4 bases, and 15 bases lay between the germline ends.

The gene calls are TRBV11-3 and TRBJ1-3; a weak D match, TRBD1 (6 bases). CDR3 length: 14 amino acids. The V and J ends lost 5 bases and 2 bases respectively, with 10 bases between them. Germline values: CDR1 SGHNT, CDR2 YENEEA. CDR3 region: CASSPPGAGNTIYF. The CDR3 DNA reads TGTGCCAGCAGCCCTCCAGGGGCTGGAAACACCATATATTTT.

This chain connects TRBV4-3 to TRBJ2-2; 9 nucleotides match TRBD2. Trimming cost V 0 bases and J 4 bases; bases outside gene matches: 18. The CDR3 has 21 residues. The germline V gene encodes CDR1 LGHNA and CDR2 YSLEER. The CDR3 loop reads CASSQDHFLAGEGQITGELFF. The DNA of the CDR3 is TGCGCCAGCAGCCAAGATCATTTTTTAGCGGGGGAAGGTCAGATCACCGGGGAGCTGTTTTTT.